Shown below are 2 T cell receptor beta chains from a single sample sequenced in a study of T cell responses to AZD1222 COVID-19 vaccine. Repertoires were generated with immunoSEQ multiplex PCR, while TCRdb's copy carries only in-frame clones and drops some. Of 85,000 to 110,000 clones in the sample, roughly 91% were seen once. The sequencing here drew on peripheral blood, taken on day 0 of AZD1222 vaccination. These receptor sequences come from an adult in good health.

The V call is TRBV6-5, the J call TRBJ2-1; weak D call: TRBD2 (5 bases). Germline assignment: CDR1 MNHEY and CDR2 SVGAGI. V gave up 7 bases and J gave up 0 bases, with 13 bases separating them. CDR3 length: 15 residues. CDR3 in amino acids: CASTPRTGSYNEQFF. Written as DNA, the CDR3 is TGTGCCAGCACCCCCCGGACTGGCTCCTACAATGAGCAGTTCTTC.

Written as DNA, the CDR3 is TGTGCCAGCAGTCCCCTTTGGAGACGTGGCCTTGAAGCTTTCTTT. It translates to CASSPLWRRGLEAFF. The chain recombines TRBV6-5 with TRBJ1-1; no firm D call. V shed 5 bases and J shed 7 bases, with 20 bases lying between them. The CDR3 loop spans 15 amino acids. Germline V gene data show CDR1 as MNHEY and CDR2 as SVGAGI.